The subject of this entry is one T cell receptor beta chain. V gave up 5 bases and J gave up 9 bases; unmatched junction bases: 6. This CDR3 region has 13 residues. Germline V lookup: CDR1 GTSNPN, CDR2 SVGIG (reference sequence). The table came from immunoSEQ multiplex PCR; TCRdb's copy has only in-frame clones and leaves some out. This sample has around 79,000 clones; about 88% occur once, and the top ten carry around 0.8%. The record originates from a study of OX40 agonist ivuxolimab in advanced cancers. The clonotype was recovered from an adult with an advanced solid tumor such as melanoma, head and neck, liver or kidney cancer. The V and J genes are TRBV30 and TRBJ1-6; 8 nucleotides match TRBD1. This material consisted of CD4+ or CD8+ T cells sorted from blood, taken in a trial of the OX40 agonist ivuxolimab. In nucleotides, the CDR3 is TGTGCCTGGCCGGGACAGGTATCTTCACCCCTCCACTTT. It yields the protein CAWPGQVSSPLHF.